This entry lists 24 T cell receptor beta chains sequenced from one sample in a study of T cell clonality in common variable immunodeficiency. Only in-frame clones appear in the TCRdb table, and some are missing; sequencing was by immunoSEQ multiplex PCR. The sample presents 30,000 or so clones, none singletons. Sequencing was performed on peripheral blood mononuclear cells. These receptors were collected from a person aged 18 to 75 in good health.

This clone was found many times. The sequence runs out 3 residues before the end of the CDR3; the remainder is reconstructed from the germline J gene. This chain uses TRBV5-1 with TRBJ2-2; unclear D gene. CDR1 is SGHRS, CDR2 YFSETQ, per germline. CDR3 length: 14 residues. The CDR3 here is CASSLVPSNSPLFF. CDR3 DNA, as far as it was read: TGCGCCAGCAGCTTGGTCCCCTCTAATTCACCG.

At least ten counts were recorded for this clone. The read falls 3 residues short of the CDR3 end, and the missing part is taken from the germline J gene. The rearrangement uses TRBV30 and TRBJ2-7; perhaps TRBD1 as D (5 bases). There are 14 residues in the CDR3. Trimming stripped 3 bases from V and 2 bases from J, with 14 bases between. Germline assignment: CDR1 GTSNPN and CDR2 SVGIG (reference sequence). This chain's CDR3 is CAWSWKGKAYEQYF. The CDR3 DNA, read in part, is TGTGCCTGGAGCTGGAAGGGGAAAGCCTACGAG.

This clone was counted at least ten times. With the read ending 3 residues before the CDR3 end, the germline J gene is used to fill in that end. This chain uses TRBV5-4 with TRBJ1-6; D is possibly TRBD1 (5 bases). Germline V gives CDR1 SGHNT, CDR2 YYREEE (reference sequence). The V end was cut by 4 bases, the J end by 10 bases, with 9 bases between. The CDR3 consists of 12 residues. CDR3 sequence reads: CASSRGGSPLHF. Partial CDR3 DNA: TGTGCCAGCAGCAGGGGAGGATCACCC.

This clone was seen ten or more times. The sequence runs out 3 residues before the end of the CDR3; the remainder is reconstructed from the germline J gene. The chain is built from TRBV4-1 and TRBJ1-1; D may be TRBD1 (6 bases). The CDR3 contains 13 residues. CDR1 is MGHRA, CDR2 YSYEKL, per germline. This chain's CDR3 is CASSQDQGGIAFF. Incomplete CDR3 DNA: TGCGCCAGCAGCCAAGATCAAGGGGGAATA.

This clone was seen ten or more times. The CDR3 end lies 3 residues beyond the end of the read and is filled in from the germline J gene. This chain uses TRBV20-1 with TRBJ2-3; TRBD2 matches 8 bases. This CDR3 has 14 residues. V shed 3 bases and J 2 bases; nucleotides not matched to a gene: 4. CDR1 is DFQATT, CDR2 SNEGSKA, per germline (reference sequence). This CDR3 reads CSASVRGDTDTQYF. CDR3 DNA (partial): TGCAGTGCTAGTGTGCGGGGGGACACAGATACG.

This clone was found many times. The sequenced fragment ends 3 residues before the CDR3 boundary, so the rest is inferred from the germline J gene. V gene TRBV19 combines with J gene TRBJ1-2; 8 bases line up with TRBD1. CDR1 and CDR2 from the germline V gene are LNHDA and SQIVND (reference sequence). The ends lost 6 bases at V and 5 bases at J; junction bases unmatched: 5. The CDR3 is 13 residues long. The chain's CDR3 is CASRDRAEYGYTF. Incomplete CDR3 DNA: TGTGCCAGTAGGGACAGGGCCGAGTATGGC.

This clone was observed many times. With the read ending 3 residues before the CDR3 end, the germline J gene is used to fill in that end. The chain has TRBV7-2 and TRBJ2-7; D gene ambiguous. The V and J ends lost 0 bases and 4 bases respectively, with 13 bases between them. This CDR3 is built from 15 residues. Germline-derived CDR1 and CDR2 are SGHTA and FQGNSA. The DNA read from the CDR3 is TGTGCCAGCAGCTTAGCGTTAGAAAGGCGGTACGAG. Residues: CASSLALERRYE. The complete CDR3 reads CASSLALERRYEQYF. Complete variable domain (other parts from reference TRBV7-2 and TRBJ2-7): GAGVSQSPSNKVTEKGKDVELRCDPISGHTALYWYRQSLGQGLEFLIYFQGNSAPDKSGLPSDRFSAERTGGSVSTLTIQRTQQEDSAVYLCASSLALERRYEQYFGPGTRLTVT.

The table lists this clone with many counts. The CDR3 end lies 3 residues beyond the end of the read and is filled in from the germline J gene. The chain uses TRBV7-3 and TRBJ2-2, with 7 bases fitting TRBD2. Germline V CDR1 and CDR2: SGHTA, FQGTGA. The V segment lost 2 bases and the J segment 5 bases; nucleotides outside the gene matches: 8. The CDR3 sequence is 16 residues long. The CDR3 DNA, read in part, is TGTGCCAGCAGCTTAGCCCTAGCGGCGGAGACCGGGGAG. Amino acid sequence: CASSLALAAETGE. The whole CDR3 reads CASSLALAAETGELFF.

In this sample, this clone turned up many times. Read sequence stops 3 residues before the CDR3 end, and the germline J gene provides the missing end. This chain links TRBV5-4 with TRBJ2-3; 11 positions match TRBD2. The CDR3 length is 15 residues. Germline V lookup: CDR1 SGHNT, CDR2 YYREEE (reference sequence). Trimming cost V 2 bases and J 1 base; bases outside gene matches: 0. CDR3 sequence reads: CASSFSGGGTDTQYF. CDR3 DNA (partial): TGTGCCAGCAGCTTTAGCGGGGGGGGCACAGATACG.

This clone was seen repeatedly, ten times or more. From the germline J gene comes the end of the CDR3, since the read stops 3 residues before it. The chain has TRBV19 and TRBJ1-4; D gene uncertain. With 5 bases removed from V and 0 bases from J, the gap between germline ends came to 13 bases. CDR1 is LNHDA, CDR2 SQIVND, per germline (reference sequence). CDR3 length: 16 amino acids. The CDR3 DNA, read in part, is TGTGCCAGTAGTCCTGAAGCAACCGCAACTAATGAAAAA. This codes for CASSPEATATNEK. The whole CDR3 is CASSPEATATNEKLFF.

In its sample, this clone was seen many times. The sequenced fragment ends 3 residues before the CDR3 boundary, so the rest is inferred from the germline J gene. The chain employs TRBV5-4 and TRBJ2-3; possibly TRBD1 for D (6 bases). The CDR3 length is 14 residues. Trimming took off 3 bases at V and 5 bases at J, with 13 bases between the two ends. The germline gives CDR1 SGHNT, CDR2 YYREEE (reference sequence). CDR3 region: CASSSQGSGDTQYF. CDR3 DNA, as far as it was read: TGTGCCAGCAGCTCACAGGGTAGTGGAGATACG.

Ten or more counts support this clone. CDR3 DNA (partial): TGTGCCAGCACCCCCGCCCTAGCGGCGAACACCGGGGAG. It specifies CASTPALAANTGE. The whole CDR3 sequence reads CASTPALAANTGELFF. The chain couples TRBV6-2 or TRBV6-3 to TRBJ2-2, with TRBD2 matching 7 bases. The read ends 3 residues before the CDR3 terminus; that terminus is restored from the germline J gene. Germline CDR1 MNHEY, CDR2 SVGEGT. The CDR3 consists of 16 residues. Trimming cost V 7 bases and J 0 bases; bases outside gene matches: 8.

Points on this clone: A much more abundant neighbour one base away suggests this may be a read error. The missing CDR3 end, 3 residues past where the read stops, is filled in from the germline J gene. The same CDR3 is also encoded by other DNA sequences in this sample. The chain couples TRBV19 to TRBJ2-5; perhaps TRBD1 as D (6 bases). V was clipped by 5 bases and J by 2 bases, with 12 bases between them. Germline V CDR1 and CDR2: LNHDA, SQIVND (reference sequence). This CDR3 has 14 residues. The sequenced part of the CDR3 DNA is TGTGCCAGTAGTCGGACAGCGAATCAAGAGACC. Amino acids: CASSRTANQET. The whole CDR3 protein reads CASSRTANQETQYF.

This clone was counted at least ten times. The CDR3 end is not reached by the read, which stops 3 residues before it; the germline J gene fills it in. The gene calls are TRBV18 and TRBJ1-1; a possible D gene is TRBD1 (6 bases). V was cut by 2 bases and J by 3 bases, with 10 bases left in between. The germline gives CDR1 KGHSH, CDR2 LQKENI. There are 14 residues in the CDR3. The CDR3 sequence: CASSPTQGHTEAFF. The sequenced part of the CDR3 DNA is TGTGCCAGCTCACCAACGCAGGGGCACACTGAA.

This clone was picked up many times. The read gets to within 3 residues of the CDR3 end, and the germline J gene fills in the rest. The chain has TRBV7-3 and TRBJ2-3; 8 nucleotides align to TRBD2. The CDR3 runs 16 residues. From germline, CDR1 is SGHTA and CDR2 FQGTGA. V was pared by 5 bases and J by 4 bases, with 11 bases of the junction left unmatched. The sequenced CDR3 bases are TGTGCCAGCAGCGCCCTCCCGGGGGGGTCGGCAGATACG. Its translation is CASSALPGGSADT. The CDR3, in full, reads CASSALPGGSADTQYF.

The table lists this clone with many counts. From the germline J gene comes the end of the CDR3, since the read stops 3 residues before it. V and J are TRBV20-1 and TRBJ1-2; TRBD1 agrees at 8 bases. CDR3 size: 14 residues. Germline lookup yields CDR1 DFQATT and CDR2 SNEGSKA (reference sequence). Losses at the gene ends were 4 bases for V and 4 bases for J; bases not matched to a gene: 8. CDR3 bases read: TGCAGTGCTACCCGACAGGGGACAATCTATGGC. Its translation: CSATRQGTIYG. In full, the CDR3 reads CSATRQGTIYGYTF.

This clone was found many times. The read stops 3 residues short of the end of the CDR3; the missing end is completed from the germline J gene. V and J are TRBV7-6 and TRBJ1-1, with 7 bases aligning to TRBD1. CDR3 length: 14 residues. CDR1 and CDR2 from the germline V gene are SGHVS and FNYEAQ. The junction had 5 bases not matched to a gene; V was cut back by 4 bases and J by 3 bases. Partial CDR3 DNA: TGTGCCAGCAGCTCAACAGGGGTTCACACTGAA. It codes for CASSSTGVHTE. The complete CDR3 protein is CASSSTGVHTEAFF.

This clone was counted at least ten times. Read sequence stops 3 residues before the CDR3 end, and the germline J gene provides the missing end. The rearrangement joins TRBV30 to TRBJ2-3, with TRBD2 matching 8 bases. The CDR3 length is 16 residues. Germline V gives CDR1 GTSNPN, CDR2 SVGIG (reference sequence). V lost 4 bases, J lost 3 bases, and 12 bases stayed unmatched. Incomplete CDR3 DNA: TGTGCCTGGAAGATAGCCGCGGGAGGTTTGACAGATACG. Protein sequence: CAWKIAAGGLTDT. The full CDR3 is CAWKIAAGGLTDTQYF.

This clone has at least ten counts. The read is 3 residues too short to cover the CDR3 end, so that end is filled in from the germline J gene. The J gene is TRBJ2-5, the V gene TRBV20-1, with 11 bases matching TRBD2. V was clipped by 5 bases and J by 0 bases; unmatched bases: 8. In germline, CDR1 is DFQATT, CDR2 SNEGSKA (reference sequence). The CDR3 spans 16 residues. The sequenced part of the CDR3 DNA is TGCAGTGCTGCTAGCGGGGGGCTGGGGTACCAAGAGACC. It specifies CSAASGGLGYQET. From start to end, the CDR3 is CSAASGGLGYQETQYF.

With respect to this clone: The CDR3 extends 3 residues past the end of the read, so its final part is completed from the germline J gene. V usage is TRBV11-2 and J usage is TRBJ1-1, with D perhaps TRBD1 (6 bases). With 5 bases removed from V and 2 bases from J, the gap between germline ends came to 9 bases. The CDR3 is 13 residues long. Germline V gives CDR1 SGHAT, CDR2 FQNNGV. CDR3 amino acids: CASSARGNTEAFF. The sequenced CDR3 bases are TGTGCCAGCAGCGCCAGGGGTAACACTGAA.

In this sample, this clone turned up many times. The read comes to an end 3 residues before the CDR3 does, leaving the germline J gene to fill in the end. The rearrangement links TRBV19 to TRBJ1-5; D is perhaps TRBD1 (5 bases). Germline assignment: CDR1 LNHDA and CDR2 SQIVND (reference sequence). Trimming left V 1 base short and J 0 bases short, with 10 bases between. This CDR3 comprises 16 residues. The sequenced CDR3 bases are TGTGCCAGTAGTATAGGGGCCCAGGGTAGCAATCAGCCC. Translated: CASSIGAQGSNQP. The CDR3, in full, reads CASSIGAQGSNQPQHF.

A few counts support this clone. The read ends 3 residues before the CDR3 terminus; that terminus is restored from the germline J gene. The chain recombines TRBV11-3 with TRBJ2-1, with D perhaps matching TRBD2 (6 bases). The V and J ends lost 4 bases and 5 bases respectively, with 6 bases between them. The CDR3 length is 12 residues. Germline V gene sequence: CDR1 SGHNT, CDR2 YENEEA. CDR3 bases read: TGTGCCAGCAGCTGGGGGGACAATGAG. It specifies CASSWGDNE. The entire CDR3 protein is CASSWGDNEQFF.

This clone came up many times. The read ends 3 residues shy of where the CDR3 ends; the end is completed using the germline J gene. The chain is built from TRBV11-2 and TRBJ2-7; TRBD1 agrees at 10 bases. From germline, CDR1 is SGHAT and CDR2 FQNNGV. With 8 bases clipped from V and 0 bases from J, the junction kept 7 bases outside the gene matches. The CDR3 length is 15 residues. The DNA read from the CDR3 is TGTGCCAGCCGACAGGGACAGGGGTTCTCCTACGAG. Protein sequence: CASRQGQGFSYE. The whole CDR3 protein is CASRQGQGFSYEQYF.

This clone appeared many times. With the read ending 3 residues before the CDR3 end, the germline J gene is used to fill in that end. V and J are TRBV5-4 and TRBJ2-7, with 15 bases aligning to TRBD2. The V and J ends lost 4 bases and 4 bases, in that order; junction bases with no gene match: 3. This CDR3 has 15 amino acids. Germline V lookup: CDR1 SGHNT, CDR2 YYREEE (reference sequence). CDR3 in amino acids: CASSPGLAGGYEQYF. Incomplete CDR3 DNA: TGTGCCAGCAGCCCCGGACTAGCGGGAGGGTACGAG.